The 5 T cell receptor beta chains presented below share a single source sample, sequenced in a study of T cell responses to AZD1222 COVID-19 vaccine. The method was immunoSEQ multiplex PCR; TCRdb's version includes in-frame clones alone and lacks a portion of them. The sample includes roughly 120,000 clones, around 90% of them seen just once. The source material was peripheral blood, sampled on day 0 of AZD1222 vaccination. Receptors originate from an adult in good health.

V and J are TRBV21-1 and TRBJ2-7; the D call of TRBD2 is as the table states it, not checked on the DNA. TRBV21-1 is marked as a pseudogene. CDR3 length equals 14 residues. CDR3 in amino acids: CASSKAAPSYEQYF. CDR3 nucleotides: TGTGCCAGCAGCAAGGCAGCGCCGAGCTACGAGCAGTACTTC.

This chain's CDR3 is CASSDVRVGGNEKLFF. The CDR3 region has the DNA TGTGCCAGCAGTGATGTCCGGGTGGGGGGGAATGAAAAACTGTTTTTT. The rearrangement uses TRBV2 and TRBJ1-4, with D perhaps TRBD1 (5 bases). CDR1 and CDR2 (germline): SNHLY, FYNNEI. The CDR3 is 16 residues long. V was pared by 3 bases and J by 5 bases, with 16 bases between.

CDR3 loop: CASSAGSYGYTF. The DNA of the CDR3 is TGCGCCAGCAGCGCCGGGAGCTATGGCTACACCTTC. The V call is TRBV5-1, the J call TRBJ1-2, with D hard to call. Deletions cut 4 bases from V and 4 bases from J, with 8 bases between. The CDR3 spans 12 residues. Germline V gene data show CDR1 as SGHRS and CDR2 as YFSETQ.

This chain joins TRBV11-2 and TRBJ1-3; 9 bases map to TRBD1. The CDR3 contains 17 residues. J gave up 0 bases and V 2 bases, and 5 bases lay outside the gene matches. Germline V gene data show CDR1 as SGHAT and CDR2 as FQNNGV. CDR3: CASSLRTGAFSGNTIYF. CDR3 bases: TGTGCCAGCAGCTTACGGACAGGGGCATTCTCTGGAAACACCATATATTTT.

The chain has TRBV19 and TRBJ1-1; unclear D gene. The CDR3 runs 12 residues. The V end was cut by 8 bases, the J end by 0 bases, with 7 bases between. Germline CDR1 reads LNHDA; CDR2 reads SQIVND (reference sequence). CDR3 protein: CASYDLNTEAFF. CDR3 DNA sequence: TGTGCCAGTTATGACCTGAACACTGAAGCTTTCTTT. Supplemented by reference TRBV19 and TRBJ1-1, the full variable domain reads DGGITQSPKYLFRKEGQNVTLSCEQNLNHDAMYWYRQDPGQGLRLIYYSQIVNDFQKGDIAEGYSVSREKKESFPLTVTSAQKNPTAFYLCASYDLNTEAFFGQGTRLTVV.